This passage covers 7 T cell receptor beta chains from one sample sequenced in a study of breast tumors, draining lymph nodes, adjacent tissues. TCRdb reprocessed the multiplex PCR reads via MiXCR and lists one record per CDR3 protein. The data contain some 85,000 distinct CDR3 sequences, approximately 31% of them singletons. Axillary draining lymph nodes of breast cancer patients supplied the node samples. The sequenced material came from axillary lymph node tissue. The receptors come from a female donor with breast cancer. Some clones in this sample may be carry-over from other donors' samples.

This clonotype was seen ten or more times. The rearrangement links TRBV12-3 or TRBV12-4 to TRBJ1-2; tentative D call: TRBD1 (6 bases). The CDR3 is 14 amino acids. The V end was cut by 5 bases, the J end by 8 bases, with 18 bases between. This CDR3 reads CASSLNRGSNGYTF. The CDR3 DNA reads TGTGCCAGCAGTCTGAATAGGGGGAGCAACGGCTACACCTTC.

The V call is TRBV20-1, the J call TRBJ1-5; possibly TRBD1 for D (5 bases). The CDR3 has 13 residues. Trimming cost V 4 bases and J 6 bases, with 13 bases left between them. Germline V gene data show CDR1 as DFQATT and CDR2 as SNEGSKA (reference sequence). The CDR3 DNA sequence: TGCAGTGCTAAGGGCGCTCAGGGTCAGCCCCAGCATTTT. It specifies CSAKGAQGQPQHF.

A remark on this clonotype: This clone may be a read error of a much larger clone one base away. The rearrangement links TRBV7-9 to TRBJ1-1; the D is unclear. The CDR3 sequence is 12 residues long. Per the germline V gene, CDR1 is SEHNR and CDR2 is FQNEAQ (reference sequence). Written as DNA, the CDR3 is TGTGCCAGCGGCTTCGGGAGGGTGGAAGCTTTCTTT. It encodes CASGFGRVEAFF.

The V and J genes are TRBV11-2 and TRBJ2-2; 7 positions match TRBD1. CDR1 and CDR2 (germline): SGHAT, FQNNGV. The CDR3 has 19 amino acids. V lost 5 bases to trimming and J lost 0 bases; unmatched junction nucleotides: 15. The CDR3 nucleotides are TGTGCCAGCAGCCCACATCCTGACAGGGACCGCGCGAACACCGGGGAGCTGTTTTTT. Translated: CASSPHPDRDRANTGELFF.

As regards this clonotype: A much larger clone lies one base from this, so it may be a read error. V and J are TRBV28 and TRBJ2-1; D remains ambiguous. Germline values: CDR1 MDHEN, CDR2 SYDVKM. CDR3 length: 13 residues. The CDR3 DNA reads as TGTGCCAGCACCGCTCAGACCTACAATGAGCAGCTCTTC. Protein sequence: CASTAQTYNEQLF.

Of note for this clonotype: In this CDR3 the conserved last residue, phenylalanine or tryptophan, is missing, so a read error is likely. It is unclear where the CDR3 begins or ends on the DNA, so no DNA is shown, and the CDR3 is as TCRdb lists it. CDR3 loop: CSTQGTQETQCL. This chain joins TRBV20-1 and TRBJ2-5; the table's D call, TRBD1, has no DNA check behind it. The CDR3 adds up to 12 amino acids, both ends counted. Germline-derived CDR1 and CDR2 are DFQATT and SNEGSKA (reference sequence).

The chain uses TRBV5-6 and TRBJ1-2, with 8 bases aligning to TRBD1. The V and J ends lost 4 bases and 2 bases, in that order; junction bases with no gene match: 1. This CDR3 is 13 amino acids long. Germline V lookup: CDR1 SGHDT, CDR2 YYEEEE. The CDR3 here is CASSGTGNYGYTF. As DNA, the CDR3 is TGTGCCAGCAGCGGGACAGGCAACTATGGCTACACCTTC.